The sample holds a few counts of the clone carrying this T cell receptor (beta chain). Cohort assignment relied on participant-reported clinical history. Among Cohort 3 donors, those recovered had two negative PCRs, clearance, or symptom resolution. The sample originates from a study of blood T cell repertoires in COVID-19. For the study at large: The United States, Italy and Spain were the sources of the acute and convalescent COVID-19 samples. Sample material is recorded as cDNA or gDNA derived from T cells, B-cell-depleted T cells, or PBMCs.

The J segment lost 7 bases and the V segment lost 6 bases, leaving 5 bases of the junction unmatched. The CDR3 has 14 amino acids. Germline CDR1 MNHEY, CDR2 SVGAGI. The data were produced by immunoSEQ multiplex PCR, yet TCRdb's version contains in-frame clones alone and is incomplete. The repertoire holds about 130,000 clones, with 78% as singletons. The chain carries TRBV6-5 and TRBJ1-6, with 8 bases fitting TRBD1. The clonotype comes from a woman aged 45-65 years who had recovered from COVID-19. The material sequenced was PBMCs or T cells enriched from blood (not recorded which). CDR3 in DNA: TGTGCCAGCAGGAACACAGGGGGAAATTCACCCCTCCACTTT. This translates into CASRNTGGNSPLHF.